These T cell receptor beta chains were read from a single sample in a study of T cells in Graves' hyperthyroidism and ophthalmopathy. MiXCR, applied by TCRdb to the multiplex PCR reads, yields one record per CDR3 protein. The table lists around 340,000 distinct CDR3 sequences, roughly 15% of them singletons, with around a third in the top ten. What was sequenced was blood. The receptors derive from a woman aged 25 to 45 with Graves' hyperthyroidism that later progressed to Graves' ophthalmopathy. Each CDR3 is given with its conserved first and last residue. Fields, in order: J gene, clone size, V gene, D gene, CDR3 protein, CDR3 DNA. The D gene is left open where the match is weak. Size values are once, few and many counts, or a class for expanded clones, and some rows have none.

TRBJ1-5 many TRBV29-1 TRBD1 CSVAGGTNQPQHF TGCAGCGTAGCAGGGGGTACCAATCAGCCCCAGCATTTT
TRBJ2-5 few TRBV6-1 - CASNRGRETQYF TGTGCCAGCAATAGGGGTCGGGAGACCCAGTACTTC
TRBJ2-7 many TRBV20-1 - CSARQDSYEQYF TGCAGTGCTAGACAGGATTCCTACGAGCAGTACTTC
TRBJ2-3 many TRBV11-2 - CASSLAPATPTQYF TGTGCCAGCAGCTTAGCACCAGCCACCCCTACGCAGTATTTT
TRBJ1-3 many TRBV27 - CASSLSSASGNTIYF TGTGCCAGCAGTTTATCGAGCGCCTCTGGAAACACCATATATTTT
TRBJ1-2 many TRBV3-1 - CASSQDTTANYGYTF TGTGCCAGCAGCCAAGATACGACGGCTAACTATGGCTACACCTTC
TRBJ2-1 - TRBV7-9 TRBD1 CASSPTGGNEQFF TGTGCCAGCAGCCCAACAGGGGGCAATGAGCAGTTCTTC
TRBJ1-1 - TRBV5-5 - CASSLGQISHTFLNTEAFF TGTGCCAGCAGCCTCGGACAGATTAGCCATACGTTTCTTAACACTGAAGCTTTCTTT
TRBJ2-3 - TRBV7-3 - CASSLMAHSTDTQYF TGTGCCAGCAGCTTAATGGCGCATAGCACAGATACGCAGTATTTT
TRBJ2-3 few TRBV10-2 TRBD2 CASSVTSGSTDTQYF TGCGCCAGCAGTGTGACTAGCGGGAGCACAGATACGCAGTATTTT
TRBJ2-7 many TRBV12-3/TRBV12-4 TRBD2 CASQSGLFLEQYF TGTGCCAGCCAATCGGGACTATTTCTCGAGCAGTACTTC
TRBJ2-3 many TRBV2 TRBD2 CASGLGLATDTQYF TGTGCCAGCGGATTAGGACTAGCGACAGATACGCAGTATTTT
TRBJ1-2 many TRBV3-1 - CASSQDLYYGYTF TGTGCCAGCAGCCAAGATCTGTACTATGGCTACACCTTC
TRBJ1-2 many TRBV2 - CASSEVRPAF TGTGCCAGCAGTGAGGTCAGGCCGGCCTTC
TRBJ1-3 - TRBV5-6 - CASSTKQGFSGNTIYF TGTGCCAGCAGCACGAAACAGGGATTCTCTGGAAACACCATATATTTT
TRBJ1-2 - TRBV5-1 TRBD1 CASSLGTGLDYGYTF TGCGCCAGCAGCTTGGGGACAGGGCTCGACTATGGCTACACCTTC
TRBJ2-3 many TRBV9 TRBD1 CASSRTGGNTDTQYF TGTGCCAGCTCCCGGACAGGGGGGAACACAGATACGCAGTATTTT
TRBJ2-7 few TRBV11-2 - CASSSPLEQYF TGTGCCAGCAGCTCTCCACTCGAGCAGTACTTC
TRBJ2-1 - TRBV28 TRBD2 CASQYSVFGLAGDRDNEQFF TGTGCCAGCCAATACTCAGTGTTCGGACTAGCGGGAGACCGAGACAATGAGCAGTTCTTC
TRBJ2-2 - TRBV20-1 - CSARDGRSSLNTGELFF TGCAGTGCTAGAGATGGGAGGTCCAGTCTGAACACCGGGGAGCTGTTTTTT
TRBJ2-1 few TRBV20-1 TRBD1 CSARPYWTGGSNEQFF TGCAGTGCTAGACCGTACTGGACAGGGGGCTCCAATGAGCAGTTCTTC
TRBJ2-7 many TRBV4-2 TRBD2 CASSQVRGTSGTYEQYF TGTGCCAGCAGCCAAGTCAGAGGGACTAGCGGAACCTACGAGCAGTACTTC
TRBJ1-1 many TRBV19 TRBD1 CASSIGQGLRTEAFF TGTGCCAGTAGTATCGGACAGGGGCTAAGAACTGAAGCTTTCTTT
TRBJ2-7 many TRBV7-8 - CASSAHQDPLDEQYF TGTGCCAGCAGCGCCCACCAGGACCCCTTAGACGAGCAGTACTTC
TRBJ1-2 many TRBV6-2/TRBV6-3 - CASSYSSDSLYGYTF TGTGCCAGCAGTTACTCGTCGGACAGCCTCTATGGCTACACCTTC
TRBJ1-6 many TRBV3-1 TRBD1 CASSPELYRGSRSPLHF TGTGCCAGCAGCCCCGAGCTTTACAGGGGAAGCAGGTCACCCCTCCACTTT
TRBJ1-3 - TRBV5-8 - CASSLEVDTIYF TGTGCCAGCAGCTTGGAAGTGGACACCATATATTTT
TRBJ2-1 many TRBV6-1 - CASSELGRGYNEQFF TGTGCCAGCAGTGAATTGGGCAGGGGCTACAATGAGCAGTTCTTC
TRBJ2-3 many TRBV3-1 - CASSQEQVRTPSTDTQYF TGTGCCAGCAGCCAAGAACAAGTAAGGACACCTAGCACAGATACGCAGTATTTT
TRBJ2-3 - TRBV7-9 - CASSSPWVDTQYF TGTGCCAGCAGCTCTCCCTGGGTAGATACGCAGTATTTT
TRBJ2-3 many TRBV3-1 TRBD1 CASSPTGTGLSTDTQYF TGTGCCAGCAGCCCCACCGGGACAGGGCTAAGCACAGATACGCAGTATTTT
TRBJ2-1 many TRBV27 TRBD2 CASRASGRASVGQFF TGTGCCAGCAGGGCTAGCGGGAGGGCGTCGGTAGGGCAGTTCTTC
TRBJ2-3 many TRBV5-1 TRBD2 CASGTSGAYTQYF TGCGCCAGCGGGACTAGCGGTGCATATACGCAGTATTTT
TRBJ1-1 - TRBV11-2 - CASSLQLMNTEAFF TGTGCCAGCAGCTTACAACTCATGAACACTGAAGCTTTCTTT